Below are 21 T cell receptor beta chains sequenced from a single sample in a study of blood T cell repertoires in COVID-19. TCRdb's copy holds only in-frame clones and misses some; the assay was immunoSEQ multiplex PCR. The table has more than 80,000 clones, about 77% seen once; the top ten hold approximately 15%. The sequenced material came from peripheral blood. The receptors here all came from a human donor in a cohort sampled during active COVID-19.

The J gene is TRBJ2-3, the V gene TRBV3-1 (or the pseudogene TRBV3-2); 13 bases are shared with TRBD2. The length of the CDR3 is 16 residues. Germline CDR1 reads LGHDT; CDR2 reads YNNKEL (reference sequence). V gave up 4 bases and J gave up 2 bases; unmatched junction bases: 3. CDR3 sequence reads: CASSRTSGRATDTQYF. The CDR3 bases are TGTGCCAGCAGCCGTACTAGCGGGAGGGCCACAGATACGCAGTATTTT.

This clone was seen just once. This chain links TRBV2 with TRBJ1-4; no clear D gene. The germline V gene encodes CDR1 SNHLY and CDR2 FYNNEI. The CDR3 is made up of 15 amino acids. V lost 6 bases, J lost 8 bases, and 19 bases lay in between. CDR3 sequence: CASSGLQLGGEKLFF. The CDR3 DNA follows: TGTGCCAGCAGCGGGCTACAACTGGGAGGCGAAAAACTGTTTTTT.

V and J are TRBV4-2 and TRBJ2-5; 9 nucleotides align to TRBD2. J gave up 4 bases and V 4 bases, and 28 bases lay outside the gene matches. This CDR3 region has 22 residues. Germline CDR1 reads LGHNA; CDR2 reads YNFKEQ. The CDR3 DNA reads as TGTGCCAGCAGCCCGCCCGGAACGAATCCGAGAATAACAGCGGGAGGCTCAGAGACCCAGTACTTC. Protein sequence: CASSPPGTNPRITAGGSETQYF.

The chain joins TRBV12-3 or TRBV12-4 to TRBJ1-2; tentative D call: TRBD1 (6 bases). Trimming removed 7 bases from V and 6 bases from J, with 15 bases in between. The CDR3 has 13 amino acids. The CDR3 DNA reads TGTGCCAGCAATCCCCAGGGGAAGAATGGCTACACCTTC. Translating gives CASNPQGKNGYTF.

This clone was counted a few times. This chain connects TRBV10-1 to TRBJ1-1; perhaps TRBD1 as D (6 bases). The CDR3 contains 13 residues. Trimming pared 6 bases from V and 3 bases from J, leaving 11 bases between. Germline CDR1 reads WNHNN; CDR2 reads SYGVQD (reference sequence). In DNA form, the CDR3 reads TGCGCCAGCAGGCAGGGGTTGGACACTGAAGCTTTCTTT. Its protein product is CASRQGLDTEAFF.

The chain has TRBV2 and TRBJ2-2; 8 bases fit TRBD1. Germline V gene lookup returns CDR1 SNHLY and CDR2 FYNNEI. The CDR3 spans 14 residues. Trimming removed 6 bases from V and 3 bases from J; junction bases left unmatched: 3. The CDR3 region has the DNA TGTGCCAGCAGCCAACAGGGGGACACCGGGGAGCTGTTTTTT. This translates into CASSQQGDTGELFF.

V is TRBV4-1 and J is TRBJ1-4; D call uncertain. Germline V gene data show CDR1 as MGHRA and CDR2 as YSYEKL. The CDR3 runs to 16 residues. The V end was cut by 0 bases, the J end by 0 bases, with 8 bases between. The CDR3 loop is CASSQELAPTNEKLFF. The DNA for the CDR3 is TGCGCCAGCAGCCAAGAGTTAGCACCAACTAATGAAAAACTGTTTTTT.

This chain connects TRBV9 to TRBJ2-3, with D maybe TRBD2 (6 bases). V dropped 2 bases and J dropped 3 bases, with 28 bases sitting between them. CDR1 and CDR2 from the germline V gene are SGDLS and YYNGEE. The CDR3 sequence is 20 residues long. The CDR3 region has the DNA TGTGCCAGCAGCGTGGGAATAGCGGCACGCTGGGGGGTCCTTACAGATACGCAGTATTTT. This encodes CASSVGIAARWGVLTDTQYF.

V and J are TRBV18 and TRBJ1-5, with a possible D match to TRBD1 (5 bases). The CDR3 loop spans 14 amino acids. The germline CDR1 and CDR2 sequences are KGHSH and LQKENI. Trimming removed 6 bases from V and 0 bases from J, with 9 bases in between. This CDR3 is CASSLDSSNQPQHF. CDR3 DNA: TGTGCCAGCTCCCTTGACAGTAGCAATCAGCCCCAGCATTTT.

This rearrangement joins TRBV7-3 to TRBJ2-1; 8 bases match TRBD2. Germline CDR1 SGHTA, CDR2 FQGTGA. Losses at the gene ends were 2 bases for V and 0 bases for J; bases not matched to a gene: 6. This CDR3 is built from 17 residues. For the CDR3, the DNA is TGTGCCAGCAGCTTACGCCCGAGCGGGAGCTCCTACAATGAGCAGTTCTTC. It codes for CASSLRPSGSSYNEQFF.

The gene calls are TRBV19 and TRBJ2-2; 8 positions agree with TRBD2. Germline V gives CDR1 LNHDA, CDR2 SQIVND (reference sequence). This CDR3 has 18 residues. The V segment lost 6 bases and the J segment 0 bases; nucleotides outside the gene matches: 12. DNA of the CDR3: TGTGCCAGTAGCCCCAGTAGTGGCGGGGGGACGAACACCGGGGAGCTGTTTTTT. Translating it yields CASSPSSGGGTNTGELFF. Based on the CDR3 plus reference TRBV19 and TRBJ2-2, the full variable domain is DGGITQSPKYLFRKEGQNVTLSCEQNLNHDAMYWYRQDPGQGLRLIYYSQIVNDFQKGDIAEGYSVSREKKESFPLTVTSAQKNPTAFYLCASSPSSGGGTNTGELFFGEGSRLTVL.

The chain joins TRBV15 to TRBJ2-7; D might be TRBD1 (6 bases). The CDR3 is 14 amino acids. Trimming took 2 bases from V and 4 from J, leaving 12 bases between them. CDR1 is LNHNV and CDR2 is YYDKDF in the germline V gene (reference sequence). CDR3: CATSRILQGYEQYF. CDR3 sequence (DNA): TGTGCCACCAGCAGAATTCTGCAGGGGTACGAGCAGTACTTC.

The chain has TRBV6-5 and TRBJ1-5; D possibly corresponds to TRBD1 (5 bases). The V gene lost 7 bases and the J gene lost 2 bases, with 12 bases spanning the gap. Germline V gene lookup returns CDR1 MNHEY and CDR2 SVGAGI. The CDR3 consists of 14 residues. CDR3 loop: CASTKGAGNQPQHF. CDR3 sequence (DNA): TGTGCCAGCACCAAAGGGGCGGGCAATCAGCCCCAGCATTTT.

The rearrangement uses TRBV28 and TRBJ2-7; tentative D call: TRBD2 (5 bases). Germline CDR1 and CDR2: MDHEN and SYDVKM. The CDR3 has 17 residues. Trimming left V 1 base short and J 2 bases short, with 18 bases between. In DNA form, the CDR3 reads TGTGCCAGCAGTTTATCGGGCCTTGGTCCGACTACCTACGAGCAGTACTTC. It encodes CASSLSGLGPTTYEQYF. Complete variable domain (other parts from reference TRBV28 and TRBJ2-7): DVKVTQSSRYLVKRTGEKVFLECVQDMDHENMFWYRQDPGLGLRLIYFSYDVKMKEKGDIPEGYSVSREKKERFSLILESASTNQTSMYLCASSLSGLGPTTYEQYFGPGTRLTVT.

This clone was recorded only once. The chain recombines TRBV21-1 with TRBJ2-1; the DNA was not compared with TRBD1, the D call given in the table. TRBV21-1 is a recognized pseudogene. The CDR3 runs to 21 residues. CDR3 region: CASSKGGTGYESETMSNEQFF. The CDR3 nucleotides read TGTGCCAGCAGCAAAGGGGGCACAGGGTATGAGTCGGAAACCATGTCCAATGAGCAGTTCTTC.

This clone was seen a handful of times. The rearrangement uses TRBV2 and TRBJ2-2; D is perhaps TRBD2 (5 bases). Germline values: CDR1 SNHLY, CDR2 FYNNEI. The CDR3 is made up of 16 amino acids. V was clipped by 6 bases and J by 6 bases, with 20 bases between them. The chain's CDR3 is CASSPSLLAGPGELFF. CDR3 DNA: TGTGCCAGCAGCCCCAGTTTGTTGGCGGGCCCCGGGGAGCTGTTTTTT. Full variable domain (missing parts from reference TRBV2 and TRBJ2-2): EPEVTQTPSHQVTQMGQEVILRCVPISNHLYFYWYRQILGQKVEFLVSFYNNEISEKSEIFDDQFSVERPDGSNFTLKIRSTKLEDSAMYFCASSPSLLAGPGELFFGEGSRLTVL.

The rearrangement uses TRBV28 and TRBJ1-2; TRBD1 matches at 8 bases. Per the germline V gene, CDR1 is MDHEN and CDR2 is SYDVKM. J lost 2 bases, V lost 3 bases, and 8 bases had no gene match. The CDR3 is 16 residues long. CDR3 protein: CASSLVAGGANYGYTF. The CDR3 region has the DNA TGTGCCAGCAGTTTGGTGGCAGGGGGCGCCAACTATGGCTACACCTTC.

This chain links TRBV4-1 with TRBJ2-1, with 11 bases aligning to TRBD2. CDR1 MGHRA and CDR2 YSYEKL come from the germline V gene. V shed 4 bases, J shed 7 bases, and the junction held 3 bases outside the gene matches. This CDR3 has 14 amino acids. This CDR3 is CASSLRLAGNEQFF. The CDR3 coding sequence is TGCGCCAGCAGCCTCCGACTAGCGGGGAATGAGCAGTTCTTC.

The rearrangement joins TRBV19 to TRBJ2-2, with D unclear. Germline CDR1 is LNHDA and CDR2 is SQIVND (reference sequence). The CDR3 contains 14 residues. The V end lost 5 bases, the J end lost 5 bases, and 12 bases lay between the germline ends. This CDR3 is CASSYLRETGELFF. The CDR3 DNA is TGTGCCAGTAGTTACCTTAGAGAAACCGGGGAGCTGTTTTTT.

This clone was found a few times. The rearrangement links TRBV3-1 (or the pseudogene TRBV3-2) to TRBJ1-2; perhaps TRBD1 as D (5 bases). CDR1 LGHDT and CDR2 YNNKEL come from the germline V gene (reference sequence). CDR3 length: 16 amino acids. The V gene lost 0 bases and the J gene lost 1 base, with 12 bases spanning the gap. The CDR3 region is CASSQEAGKINYGYTF. The CDR3 DNA sequence: TGTGCCAGCAGCCAAGAGGCAGGGAAGATTAACTATGGCTACACCTTC.

This chain joins TRBV3-1 (or the pseudogene TRBV3-2) and TRBJ1-1; possibly TRBD1 for D (6 bases). V lost 3 bases to trimming and J lost 11 bases, with 13 bases between them. The length of the CDR3 is 12 residues. The V gene's germline CDR1 is LGHDT and CDR2 YNNKEL (reference sequence). The CDR3 DNA sequence: TGTGCCAGCAGCCAGGGGGGGCCCGGGGCTTTCTTT. Its protein is CASSQGGPGAFF.